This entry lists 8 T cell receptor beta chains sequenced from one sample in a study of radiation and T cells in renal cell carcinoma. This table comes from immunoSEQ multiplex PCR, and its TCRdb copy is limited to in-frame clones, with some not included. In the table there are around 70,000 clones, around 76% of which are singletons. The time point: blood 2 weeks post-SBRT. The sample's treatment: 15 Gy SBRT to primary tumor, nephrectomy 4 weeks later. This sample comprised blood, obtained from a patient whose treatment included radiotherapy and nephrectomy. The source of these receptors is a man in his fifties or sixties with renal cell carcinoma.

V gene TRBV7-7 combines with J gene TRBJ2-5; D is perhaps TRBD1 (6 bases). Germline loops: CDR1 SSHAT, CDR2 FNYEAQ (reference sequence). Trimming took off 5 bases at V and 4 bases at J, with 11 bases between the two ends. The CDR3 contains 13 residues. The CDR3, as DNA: TGTGCCAGCAGCGACGACAGGAGAGAGACCCAGTACTTC. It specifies CASSDDRRETQYF.

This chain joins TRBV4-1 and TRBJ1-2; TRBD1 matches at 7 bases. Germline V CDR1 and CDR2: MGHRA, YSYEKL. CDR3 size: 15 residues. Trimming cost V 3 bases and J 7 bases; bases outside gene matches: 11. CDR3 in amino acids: CASSQIPTGMVGYTF. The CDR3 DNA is TGCGCCAGCAGCCAGATCCCGACAGGGATGGTTGGCTACACCTTC.

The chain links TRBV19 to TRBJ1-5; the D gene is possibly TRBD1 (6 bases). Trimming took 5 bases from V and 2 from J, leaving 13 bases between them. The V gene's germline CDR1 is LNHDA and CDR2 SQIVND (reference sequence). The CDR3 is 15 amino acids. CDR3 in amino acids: CASSPGTSGNQPQHF. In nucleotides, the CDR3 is TGTGCCAGTAGTCCCGGGACATCGGGCAATCAGCCCCAGCATTTT. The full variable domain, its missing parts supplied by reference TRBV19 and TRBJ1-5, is DGGITQSPKYLFRKEGQNVTLSCEQNLNHDAMYWYRQDPGQGLRLIYYSQIVNDFQKGDIAEGYSVSREKKESFPLTVTSAQKNPTAFYLCASSPGTSGNQPQHFGDGTRLSIL.

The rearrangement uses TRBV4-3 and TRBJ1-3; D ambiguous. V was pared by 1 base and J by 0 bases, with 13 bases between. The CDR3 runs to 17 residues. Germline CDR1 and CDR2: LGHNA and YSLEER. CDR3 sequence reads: CASSQGAISVSGNTIYF. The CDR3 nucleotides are TGCGCCAGCAGCCAAGGGGCCATCTCGGTCTCTGGAAACACCATATATTTT.

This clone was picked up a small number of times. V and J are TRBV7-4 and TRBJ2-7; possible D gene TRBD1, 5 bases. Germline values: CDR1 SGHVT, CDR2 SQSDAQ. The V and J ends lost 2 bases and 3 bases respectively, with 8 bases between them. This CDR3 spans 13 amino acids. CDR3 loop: CASSLLQGYEQYF. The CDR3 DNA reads TGTGCCAGCAGCTTACTCCAGGGCTACGAGCAGTACTTC.

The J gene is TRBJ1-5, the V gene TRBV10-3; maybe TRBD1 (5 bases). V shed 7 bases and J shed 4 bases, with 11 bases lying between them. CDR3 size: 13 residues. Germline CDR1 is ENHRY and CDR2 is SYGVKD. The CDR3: CAITSDRNQPQHF. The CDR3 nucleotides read TGTGCCATCACTTCAGACAGAAATCAGCCCCAGCATTTT.

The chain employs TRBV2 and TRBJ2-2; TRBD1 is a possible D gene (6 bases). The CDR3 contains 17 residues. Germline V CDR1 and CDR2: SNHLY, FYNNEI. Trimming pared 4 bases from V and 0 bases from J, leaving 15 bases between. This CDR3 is CASSVTVRGTNTGELFF. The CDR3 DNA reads TGTGCCAGCAGTGTTACAGTCAGGGGCACGAACACCGGGGAGCTGTTTTTT.

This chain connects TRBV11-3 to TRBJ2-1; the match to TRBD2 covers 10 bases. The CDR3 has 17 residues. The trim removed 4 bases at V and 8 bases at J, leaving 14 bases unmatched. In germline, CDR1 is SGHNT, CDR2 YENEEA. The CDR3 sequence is CASSSAPLAGDRYEQFF. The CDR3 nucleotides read TGTGCCAGCAGCTCAGCCCCTCTAGCGGGAGATCGCTATGAGCAGTTCTTC. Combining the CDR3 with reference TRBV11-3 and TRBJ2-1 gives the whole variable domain EAGVVQSPRYKIIEKKQPVAFWCNPISGHNTLYWYLQNLGQGPELLIRYENEEAVDDSQLPKDRFSAERLKGVDSTLKIQPAELGDSAVYLCASSSAPLAGDRYEQFFGPGTRLTVL.